This entry features one T cell receptor beta chain sequence. The germline V gene has CDR1 SGHRS and CDR2 YFSETQ. The CDR3 totals 16 residues. Production of TCR beta cDNA relied on 5'RACE template switching with UMIs. TCRdb reprocessed the 5' RACE reads and stores each CDR3 protein as one record, lacking DNA. The sample shows approximately 110,000 distinct CDR3 sequences, and around 18% sits with its ten largest clones. The sample is drawn from a study of T cells expressing NK-cell markers. The sequence was collected from a woman between 18 and 70 years old in good health. Specimen: blood T cells: a sorted CD56 or NKG2C T cell subset, CD4+ or CD8+ T cells, or bulk PBMC T cells (not recorded which). The J gene is TRBJ2-5, the V gene TRBV5-1; TCRdb reports TRBD1, a call that lacks DNA to check it against. The CDR3 protein is CASSLAPGGYQETQYF.